The 28 T cell receptor beta chains listed next were all sequenced from one sample in a study of control samples from healthy donors and cancer patients. The protocol was immunoSEQ multiplex PCR, while the TCRdb copy is restricted to in-frame clones and leaves out a portion. The sample lists around 94,000 clones, 80% to 95% occurring once. Sample: blood. The receptors were sampled from a woman in her 30s in good health.

This chain uses TRBV7-3 with TRBJ1-1, with TRBD1 matching 7 bases. The V segment lost 3 bases and the J segment 10 bases; nucleotides outside the gene matches: 8. The CDR3 has 13 residues. Per the germline V gene, CDR1 is SGHTA and CDR2 is FQGTGA. The CDR3 spells CASSFNRGERAFF. The CDR3 coding sequence is TGTGCCAGCAGCTTCAACAGGGGCGAAAGAGCTTTCTTT.

The chain is built from TRBV28 and TRBJ2-7, with D unresolved. The CDR3 spans 11 residues. Trimming pared 4 bases from V and 3 bases from J, leaving 4 bases between. CDR1 and CDR2 (germline): MDHEN, SYDVKM. The chain's CDR3 is CASSSHYEQYF. The CDR3 DNA follows: TGTGCCAGCAGTTCCCACTACGAGCAGTACTTC.

The chain employs TRBV25-1 and TRBJ1-2, with a possible D match to TRBD1 (5 bases). V was cut by 7 bases and J by 0 bases, with 12 bases left in between. The germline V gene encodes CDR1 MGHDK and CDR2 SYGVNS. The CDR3 has 14 residues. This CDR3 reads CASNSRDPNYGYTF. The CDR3 DNA follows: TGTGCCAGCAATAGCAGGGACCCTAACTATGGCTACACCTTC.

The chain has TRBV7-8 and TRBJ1-1; TRBD1 might be the D (5 bases). Trimming took off 5 bases at V and 1 base at J, with 20 bases between the two ends. CDR3 length equals 17 residues. Per the germline V gene, CDR1 is SGHVS and CDR2 is FQNEAQ. CDR3 in amino acids: CASSRYRDQRANTEAFF. CDR3 bases: TGTGCCAGCAGCCGCTACCGGGACCAACGAGCGAACACTGAAGCTTTCTTT.

The chain couples TRBV6-4 to TRBJ2-1; TRBD1 agrees at 8 bases. Trimming at V came to 3 bases and at J to 8 bases, leaving 9 bases not matched to a gene. In germline, CDR1 is MRHNA, CDR2 SNTAGT. This CDR3 has 15 residues. CDR3 amino acids: CASSEGTGFVYEQFF. Written as DNA, the CDR3 is TGTGCCAGCAGTGAGGGGACAGGTTTTGTTTATGAGCAGTTCTTC.

J is TRBJ1-2 and V is TRBV28; D is uncertain. Germline V gives CDR1 MDHEN, CDR2 SYDVKM. The CDR3 is 12 amino acids. The germline V and J ends were trimmed by 5 bases and 4 bases, with 8 bases remaining between them. The CDR3 reads CASSLRTYGYTF. CDR3 DNA sequence: TGTGCCAGCAGTCTCAGAACCTATGGCTACACCTTC.

This clone appeared a single time. The V gene is TRBV12-3 or TRBV12-4, the J gene TRBJ1-2; D unresolved. There are 11 residues in the CDR3. V was cut by 1 base and J by 8 bases, with 5 bases left in between. CDR3 region: CASSLGSGYTF. CDR3 DNA: TGTGCCAGCAGTTTAGGAAGCGGCTACACCTTC.

The J gene is TRBJ1-1, the V gene TRBV6-5; 7 nucleotides line up with TRBD1. The CDR3 has 15 amino acids. Per germline, CDR1 MNHEY and CDR2 SVGAGI. The V and J ends lost 2 bases and 11 bases, in that order; junction bases with no gene match: 14. This chain's CDR3 is CASSYVSRGQNGAFF. Here the CDR3 DNA reads TGTGCCAGCAGTTACGTATCCCGGGGACAGAATGGGGCTTTCTTT.

This rearrangement joins TRBV3-1 (or the pseudogene TRBV3-2) to TRBJ1-4; D not resolved. V lost 3 bases and J lost 8, with 13 bases in between. Germline assignment: CDR1 LGHDT and CDR2 YNNKEL (reference sequence). The CDR3 totals 14 residues. CDR3 sequence: CASSHRREREKLFF. CDR3 DNA: TGTGCCAGCAGCCACCGGAGGGAACGAGAAAAACTGTTTTTT.

The V call is TRBV9, the J call TRBJ1-6, with D possibly matching TRBD1 (6 bases). The CDR3 contains 17 residues. Per germline, CDR1 SGDLS and CDR2 YYNGEE. Trimming took off 3 bases at V and 0 bases at J, with 13 bases between the two ends. CDR3 amino acids: CASSGDTGFSYNSPLHF. Here the CDR3 DNA reads TGTGCCAGCAGCGGGGACACTGGATTCTCCTATAATTCACCCCTCCACTTT.

The chain combines TRBV5-6 with TRBJ1-3, with D maybe TRBD1 (5 bases). The length of the CDR3 is 16 residues. With 4 bases removed from V and 2 bases from J, the gap between germline ends came to 16 bases. Germline CDR1 and CDR2: SGHDT and YYEEEE. CDR3 protein: CASSGRGPAPGNTIYF. The CDR3 region has the DNA TGTGCCAGCAGCGGAAGGGGTCCCGCCCCTGGAAACACCATATATTTT. Full variable domain (outside the CDR3, taken from reference TRBV5-6 and TRBJ1-3): DAGVTQSPTHLIKTRGQQVTLRCSPKSGHDTVSWYQQALGQGPQFIFQYYEEEERQRGNFPDRFSGHQFPNYSSELNVNALLLGDSALYLCASSGRGPAPGNTIYFGEGSWLTVV.

The chain is built from TRBV9 and TRBJ2-5; 8 bases agree with TRBD1. The CDR3 is 13 amino acids. The germline V gene encodes CDR1 SGDLS and CDR2 YYNGEE. J was trimmed by 5 bases and V by 3 bases; bases with no gene match: 3. In DNA, the CDR3 is TGTGCCAGCAGCGCAGACAGGGGTGAGACCCAGTACTTC. Protein: CASSADRGETQYF. The variable domain in full, with the rest retrieved from reference TRBV9 and TRBJ2-5, is DSGVTQTPKHLITATGQRVTLRCSPRSGDLSVYWYQQSLDQGLQFLIQYYNGEERAKGNILERFSAQQFPDLHSELNLSSLELGDSALYFCASSADRGETQYFGPGTRLLVL.

For this clone: Other DNA sequences in the sample encode the same CDR3. The J gene is TRBJ1-1, the V gene TRBV2; D is unclear. There are 13 residues in the CDR3. Trimming removed 3 bases at V and 1 base at J, with 6 bases between. CDR1 and CDR2 from the germline V gene are SNHLY and FYNNEI. CDR3 DNA sequence: TGTGCCAGCAGTGAGGGTTGGAACACTGAAGCTTTCTTT. Translating gives CASSEGWNTEAFF.

J is TRBJ1-2 and V is TRBV5-6, with D unresolved. This CDR3 has 12 residues. V was pared by 5 bases and J by 8 bases, with 13 bases between. Germline loops: CDR1 SGHDT, CDR2 YYEEEE. The CDR3 protein is CASREYSHGYTF. CDR3 nucleotides: TGTGCCAGCAGAGAATACAGTCACGGCTACACCTTC. The full variable domain, its missing parts supplied by reference TRBV5-6 and TRBJ1-2, is DAGVTQSPTHLIKTRGQQVTLRCSPKSGHDTVSWYQQALGQGPQFIFQYYEEEERQRGNFPDRFSGHQFPNYSSELNVNALLLGDSALYLCASREYSHGYTFGSGTRLTVV.

The chain is built from TRBV9 and TRBJ1-4; the match to TRBD1 covers 8 bases. CDR1 SGDLS and CDR2 YYNGEE come from the germline V gene. The V segment lost 3 bases and the J segment 5 bases; nucleotides outside the gene matches: 6. The CDR3 is 15 amino acids. Here the CDR3 DNA reads TGTGCCAGCAGCGCCATGGGACAGGCGAATGAAAAACTGTTTTTT. The encoded protein is CASSAMGQANEKLFF. The full variable domain, in which reference TRBV9 and TRBJ1-4 provide the parts outside the CDR3, is DSGVTQTPKHLITATGQRVTLRCSPRSGDLSVYWYQQSLDQGLQFLIQYYNGEERAKGNILERFSAQQFPDLHSELNLSSLELGDSALYFCASSAMGQANEKLFFGSGTQLSVL.

The chain links TRBV7-8 to TRBJ1-2, with D maybe TRBD1 (6 bases). The CDR3 totals 14 residues. CDR1 is SGHVS, CDR2 FQNEAQ, per germline. Trimming shortened V by 0 bases and J by 6 bases, and 11 bases separated the two germline ends. Here the CDR3 DNA reads TGTGCCAGCAGCTTAGCGAGGGCAGGGGATGGCTACACCTTC. Its translation: CASSLARAGDGYTF.

V is TRBV2 and J is TRBJ1-6, with TRBD1 matching 9 bases. The CDR3 is 15 residues long. Germline V lookup: CDR1 SNHLY, CDR2 FYNNEI. With 4 bases clipped from V and 7 bases from J, the junction kept 5 bases outside the gene matches. This CDR3 is CASSAVTGGNSPLHF. The CDR3 DNA reads as TGTGCCAGCAGTGCTGTGACAGGGGGGAATTCACCCCTCCACTTT.

The chain combines TRBV6-5 with TRBJ1-2; D may be TRBD1 (6 bases). V was pared by 6 bases and J by 2 bases, with 16 bases between. This CDR3 contains 15 residues. CDR1 is MNHEY and CDR2 is SVGAGI in the germline V gene. The CDR3 region is CASSDYTGPNYGYTF. In DNA form, the CDR3 reads TGTGCCAGCAGCGATTACACAGGGCCCAACTATGGCTACACCTTC.

The gene calls are TRBV28 and TRBJ1-2; no definite D call. The CDR3 totals 17 residues. The germline CDR1 and CDR2 sequences are MDHEN and SYDVKM. V lost 4 bases and J 7 bases, leaving 25 bases between the germline ends. In nucleotides, the CDR3 is TGTGCCAGCAGTTCTTTTCAGACTGGCGGGATCCTGGGTGGCTACACCTTC. As protein: CASSSFQTGGILGGYTF.

The V and J genes are TRBV19 and TRBJ1-1; 7 bases agree with TRBD1. The CDR3 consists of 15 residues. With V trimmed by 4 bases and J by 1 base, 6 bases remained unmatched. Germline CDR1 LNHDA, CDR2 SQIVND (reference sequence). The CDR3 loop is CASSTLTGRNTEAFF. The DNA for the CDR3 is TGTGCCAGTAGTACCTTGACAGGGCGGAACACTGAAGCTTTCTTT.

V and J are TRBV10-1 and TRBJ2-7; 9 bases fit TRBD1. The CDR3 runs to 15 residues. Per the germline V gene, CDR1 is WNHNN and CDR2 is SYGVQD (reference sequence). V was pared by 6 bases and J by 4 bases, with 10 bases of the junction left unmatched. CDR3 amino acids: CASRIGTGRRYEQYF. Written as DNA, the CDR3 is TGCGCCAGCAGGATTGGGACAGGGCGACGGTACGAGCAGTACTTC.

V usage is TRBV30 and J usage is TRBJ2-3; D is perhaps TRBD2 (6 bases). CDR3 length: 14 residues. Trimming pared 0 bases from V and 2 bases from J, leaving 9 bases between. Germline CDR1 is GTSNPN and CDR2 is SVGIG (reference sequence). CDR3 residues: CAWSVGGFTDTQYF. The DNA for the CDR3 is TGTGCCTGGAGTGTTGGAGGGTTCACAGATACGCAGTATTTT.

The chain couples TRBV19 to TRBJ1-5, with D tentatively TRBD1 (6 bases). The V gene lost 5 bases and the J gene lost 5 bases, with 16 bases spanning the gap. Germline CDR1 LNHDA, CDR2 SQIVND (reference sequence). The CDR3 contains 15 residues. The CDR3 nucleotides are TGTGCCAGTAGTGAGTTGATCACAGGGCATCAGCCCCAGCATTTT. The encoded protein is CASSELITGHQPQHF.

This rearrangement joins TRBV5-1 to TRBJ2-5, with 9 bases lining up with TRBD1. The ends lost 1 base at V and 2 bases at J; junction bases unmatched: 6. CDR1 and CDR2 from the germline V gene are SGHRS and YFSETQ. There are 16 residues in the CDR3. CDR3 in amino acids: CASSLLGTGWQETQYF. CDR3 nucleotide sequence: TGCGCCAGCAGCTTGCTTGGGACAGGGTGGCAAGAGACCCAGTACTTC.

The J gene is TRBJ2-1, the V gene TRBV28; D might be TRBD2 (7 bases). The CDR3 covers 13 residues. Germline V gene sequence: CDR1 MDHEN, CDR2 SYDVKM. The V and J ends lost 8 bases and 3 bases respectively, with 11 bases between them. Here the CDR3 reads CASGGANYNEQFF. The CDR3 DNA follows: TGTGCCAGCGGGGGGGCTAACTACAATGAGCAGTTCTTC.

The rearrangement uses TRBV6-6 and TRBJ1-1, with D maybe TRBD1 (5 bases). The CDR3 contains 14 residues. The V end lost 5 bases, the J end lost 1 base, and 11 bases lay between the germline ends. Per the germline V gene, CDR1 is MNHNY and CDR2 is SVGAGI (reference sequence). The DNA for the CDR3 is TGTGCCAGCAGTGACGACAGACAGAACACTGAAGCTTTCTTT. Encoded protein: CASSDDRQNTEAFF.

A remark on this clone: Other DNA sequences in the same sample also yield this CDR3. The rearrangement uses TRBV5-1 and TRBJ1-4, with D perhaps matching TRBD1 (6 bases). V shed 0 bases and J shed 0 bases, with 6 bases lying between them. The CDR3 contains 15 residues. In germline, CDR1 is SGHRS, CDR2 YFSETQ. The CDR3 coding sequence is TGCGCCAGCAGCTTGGCAGGGGCAACTAATGAAAAACTGTTTTTT. It translates to CASSLAGATNEKLFF.

This clone showed up just once. This rearrangement joins TRBV10-3 to TRBJ1-2; D not resolved. This CDR3 contains 15 residues. Trimming took 0 bases from V and 0 from J, leaving 8 bases between them. Germline CDR1 is ENHRY and CDR2 is SYGVKD. In nucleotides, the CDR3 is TGTGCCATCAGTGAGTCTCCGGACCCTAACTATGGCTACACCTTC. It is translated as CAISESPDPNYGYTF.